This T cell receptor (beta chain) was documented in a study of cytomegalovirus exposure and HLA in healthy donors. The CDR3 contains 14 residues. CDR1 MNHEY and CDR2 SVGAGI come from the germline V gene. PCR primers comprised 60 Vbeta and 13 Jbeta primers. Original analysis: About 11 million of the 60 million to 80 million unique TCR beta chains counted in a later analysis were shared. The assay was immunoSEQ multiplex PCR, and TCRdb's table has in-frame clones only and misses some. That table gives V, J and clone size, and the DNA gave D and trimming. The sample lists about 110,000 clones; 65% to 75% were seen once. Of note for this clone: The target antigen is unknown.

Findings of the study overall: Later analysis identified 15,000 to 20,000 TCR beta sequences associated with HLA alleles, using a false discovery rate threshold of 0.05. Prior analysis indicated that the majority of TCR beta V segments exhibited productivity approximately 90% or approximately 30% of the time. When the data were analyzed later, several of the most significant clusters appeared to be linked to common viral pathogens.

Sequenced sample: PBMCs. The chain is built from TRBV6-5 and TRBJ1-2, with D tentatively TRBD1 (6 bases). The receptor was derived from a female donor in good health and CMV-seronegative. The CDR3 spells CGSKDRSANYGYTF. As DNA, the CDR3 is TGTGGATCTAAAGACAGGAGTGCTAACTATGGCTACACCTTC.